This TCR beta chain stems from a study of beta chain features in type 1 diabetes. CDR3 length: 14 amino acids. Germline loops: CDR1 LNHDA, CDR2 SQIVND (reference sequence). Between the trimmed V and J ends, which lost 1 base and 2 bases, there was a span of 8 bases. The sequenced template was cDNA made from the entire isolated RNA. Sequencing was performed with immunoSEQ multiplex PCR; in TCRdb, only in-frame clones are kept and a portion is missing. There are almost 350,000 clones in the sample; roughly a fifth occur only once, and approximately 0.043% lies in the top ten. The origin of this receptor is a woman in her late teens or twenties in good health. The chain uses TRBV19 and TRBJ1-2; D is perhaps TRBD1 (5 bases). Source material: naive CD4+ T cells from blood. The CDR3 DNA reads TGTGCCAGTAGTATAGGGAACAGGAACTATGGCTACACCTTC. Protein sequence: CASSIGNRNYGYTF.